This T cell receptor (beta chain) was recovered during a study of blood T cell repertoires in COVID-19 (dated by TCRdb to 2018 to 2021). Turning to the overall study: Samples covering the acute and convalescent phases of COVID-19 were provided by collaborators in the United States, Italy and Spain. The prospective study material was composed of cDNA or gDNA derived from T cells, B-cell-depleted T cells, or PBMCs. The dataset comprised deeply sampled blood TCRbeta repertoires from subjects exposed to, actively infected with, or recovered from COVID-19. The repertoires were released in a freely available public database intended as a resource for research on the immune response to SARS-CoV-2. Samples were obtained from the ongoing ImmuneRACE study (first 160 participants) and from 1,000 to 1,500 subjects provided by 6 global collaborators. A de-identified subject ID, COVID-19 status, age in years and sex were almost always included in the sample metadata. Where HLA class I and class II types were available, the types were taken from metadata supplied by the sample provider, not from assay-based typing. Study-level results and caveats: Clinical and demographic metadata were provided uncurated, with the amount varying by source and participant.

Remarks on this clone: No cognate antigen has been identified for it. Qualities for individual bases were not recorded, and no much larger clone is one base off.

The collaborating institutions used their own protocols to collect whole blood in K2EDTA tubes. For TCRbeta analysis, collaborators shipped samples in one of three forms: frozen whole blood, isolated PBMCs, or DNA extracted from either of those sample types. TCRbeta CDR3 regions were amplified from genomic DNA using the immunoSEQ Assay, a bias-controlled multiplex PCR. Regarding the original processing steps: The number of nucleated cells in each sample was estimated by amplification of reference gene primers within the assay. To quantify the absolute abundance of each unique TCRbeta CDR3 rearrangement, sequence reads were collapsed and filtered. For each sample, productive Simpson clonality was calculated as the square root of Simpson's diversity index across productive rearrangements. TCRdb obtained this table from immuneACCESS and retained in-frame rearrangements with V and J assigned. These tables miss some clones; where compared with another copy, unresolved V genes account for less than half of the shortfall, and the remainder is unexplained. V, J and clone size were drawn from that table, and D and trimming were deduced from the DNA. The sample yields about 290,000 clones; approximately 80% were counted once. The biggest ten clones account for around 3.9% of the sample.

CDR1 and CDR2 are read off the germline V gene (reference sequence) as LGHDT and YNNKEL. Measured from the cysteine to the phenylalanine, the CDR3 is 16 residues long. Only the CDR3 DNA stays, 48 bases, in frame from base 1. Ends trimmed: V by 7 bases, J by 1 base; bases unmatched to a gene: 11. The sample was peripheral blood. The TCR sequence derives from a woman aged 50 to 60 with active or convalescent COVID-19. Recombination connected TRBV3-1 (or the pseudogene TRBV3-2) to TRBJ2-3; 7 bases in the middle match TRBD2. The nucleotide sequence is given as TGTGCCAGCACCGACCCTGCGGGAGATGGCACAGATACGCAGTATTTT. The translation is CASTDPAGDGTDTQYF.